The clone carrying this T cell receptor (beta chain) was seen at least ten times. The data stem from a study of identical twins. Each CDR3 protein gets one entry after TCRdb re-called the 5' RACE reads with MiXCR. The data contain 310,000 or so distinct CDR3 sequences, 7.5% to 9.5% of them singletons. This sample also appeared in a second study, on yellow fever vaccine responses in identical twins.

Material: CD8+ T cells sorted from blood. This clonotype originated in a woman younger than 35 in good health.

CDR3: CASSTVTYEQYF. In nucleotides, the CDR3 is TGTGCCAGCAGCACGGTAACCTACGAGCAGTACTTC. The chain recombines TRBV7-9 with TRBJ2-7, with D unclear. There are 12 residues in the CDR3. The germline CDR1 and CDR2 sequences are SEHNR and FQNEAQ (reference sequence). Trimming removed 5 bases from V and 2 bases from J, with 7 bases in between.